A single sample gave rise to the 18 T cell receptor beta chains below, sequenced in a study of radiotherapy plus CTLA-4 blockade in lung cancer. Sequencing was performed with immunoSEQ multiplex PCR; in TCRdb, only in-frame clones are kept and a portion is missing. The sample shows roughly 59,000 clones, under 75% of them seen only once. The starting material was peripheral blood, obtained from a patient treated with radiotherapy plus ipilimumab. The receptors come from a human donor with non-small cell lung cancer whose response to radiotherapy plus ipilimumab could not be evaluated.

The table lists this clone with a count of one. The V gene is TRBV12-5, the J gene TRBJ2-4; the D gene is possibly TRBD1 (5 bases). Trimming stripped 5 bases from V and 8 bases from J, with 13 bases between. CDR1 LGHNT and CDR2 FRNRAP come from the germline V gene. The CDR3 length is 13 residues. CDR3 in amino acids: CASGPQGTDIQYF. The CDR3 DNA is TGTGCTAGTGGTCCCCAGGGAACAGACATTCAGTACTTC. Combining the CDR3 with reference TRBV12-5 and TRBJ2-4 gives the whole variable domain DARVTQTPRHKVTEMGQEVTMRCQPILGHNTVFWYRQTMMQGLELLAYFRNRAPLDDSGMPKDRFSAEMPDATLATLKIQPSEPRDSAVYFCASGPQGTDIQYFGAGTRLSVL.

This clone was observed a handful of times. This chain uses TRBV7-9 with TRBJ1-1; 7 nucleotides agree with TRBD1. Germline CDR1 is SEHNR and CDR2 is FQNEAQ (reference sequence). CDR3 length: 14 residues. J lost 4 bases, V lost 5 bases, and 7 bases had no gene match. As DNA, the CDR3 is TGTGCCAGCAGCGATAGGGGGCAGGGCACTGAAGCTTTCTTT. Encoded protein: CASSDRGQGTEAFF.

This clone was counted between two and nine times. The genes are TRBV7-2 and TRBJ1-4, with D perhaps matching TRBD1 (6 bases). The CDR3 has 15 amino acids. Germline lookup yields CDR1 SGHTA and CDR2 FQGNSA. The V end was cut by 2 bases, the J end by 3 bases, with 10 bases between. The CDR3 region is CASSLMGAANEKLFF. The DNA of the CDR3 is TGTGCCAGCAGCTTAATGGGGGCAGCTAATGAAAAACTGTTTTTT.

The chain is built from TRBV5-4 and TRBJ2-3; a possible D gene is TRBD2 (5 bases). V lost 0 bases, J lost 2 bases, and 19 bases lay in between. The CDR3 extends over 18 amino acids. Germline V CDR1 and CDR2: SGHNT, YYREEE (reference sequence). The CDR3 sequence is CASSLGVLRTRDTDTQYF. DNA for the CDR3: TGTGCCAGCAGCTTGGGGGTCCTACGAACCCGGGACACAGATACGCAGTATTTT.

The chain employs TRBV7-8 and TRBJ1-2, with a weak D call TRBD1 (5 bases). Trimming pared 8 bases from V and 4 bases from J, leaving 23 bases between. The length of the CDR3 is 16 residues. From germline, CDR1 is SGHVS and CDR2 FQNEAQ. The CDR3 loop reads CASSHPARERGYGYTF. Here the CDR3 DNA reads TGTGCCAGCTCTCACCCGGCCAGGGAAAGAGGCTATGGCTACACCTTC.

The genes are TRBV5-6 and TRBJ2-1; 8 positions agree with TRBD2. V dropped 5 bases and J dropped 4; count of bases not matched to a gene: 8. The length of the CDR3 is 15 residues. Per the germline V gene, CDR1 is SGHDT and CDR2 is YYEEEE. The CDR3 nucleotides are TGTGCCAGCAGACCGGGACTAGACCTATACAATGAGCAGTTCTTC. This encodes CASRPGLDLYNEQFF.

V gene TRBV11-3 combines with J gene TRBJ2-2, with 7 bases matching TRBD2. The germline V gene encodes CDR1 SGHNT and CDR2 YENEEA. The trim removed 2 bases at V and 8 bases at J, leaving 11 bases unmatched. The CDR3 runs to 16 residues. The CDR3 spells CASSLNTWEGLGELFF. The CDR3 bases are TGTGCCAGCAGCTTAAATACGTGGGAGGGCCTTGGGGAGCTGTTTTTT.

This clone was detected a few times. The chain links TRBV5-1 to TRBJ2-2; D not resolved. The CDR3 extends over 13 amino acids. The germline V gene has CDR1 SGHRS and CDR2 YFSETQ. V lost 0 bases and J 7 bases, leaving 7 bases between the germline ends. DNA for the CDR3: TGCGCCAGCAGCTTGGATTTATTCGGGGAGCTGTTTTTT. Amino acids: CASSLDLFGELFF.

The V call is TRBV6-1, the J call TRBJ1-2; D unclear. This CDR3 has 11 amino acids. From germline, CDR1 is MNHNS and CDR2 SASEGT. Trimming removed 8 bases at V and 8 bases at J, with 12 bases between. CDR3 DNA sequence: TGTGCCAGCGAGGGCAGAAGCGGCTACACCTTC. It translates to CASEGRSGYTF.

As for this clone: Other DNA sequences from this sample encode an identical CDR3 as well. The CDR3 loop reads CASSPWTGDSPLHF. Written as DNA, the CDR3 is TGCGCCAGCAGTCCTTGGACAGGGGACTCACCCCTCCACTTT. V and J are TRBV4-3 and TRBJ1-6; 9 bases match TRBD1. The trim removed 6 bases at V and 10 bases at J, leaving 7 bases unmatched. The germline gives CDR1 LGHNA, CDR2 YSLEER. This CDR3 is built from 14 residues.

V and J are TRBV5-1 and TRBJ2-5, with TRBD1 as a possible D gene (6 bases). With 2 bases removed from V and 2 bases from J, the gap between germline ends came to 10 bases. This CDR3 comprises 14 residues. The germline V gene encodes CDR1 SGHRS and CDR2 YFSETQ. CDR3 protein: CASSFSTGQETQYF. In DNA, the CDR3 is TGCGCCAGCAGCTTCTCGACAGGTCAAGAGACCCAGTACTTC.

The J gene is TRBJ2-5, the V gene TRBV5-4; 13 bases agree with TRBD2. This CDR3 is 15 amino acids long. Germline V CDR1 and CDR2: SGHNT, YYREEE (reference sequence). Unmatched junction bases numbered 6, after V lost 4 bases and J lost 6 bases. Here the CDR3 reads CASSQGLAGSKTQYF. CDR3 bases: TGTGCCAGCAGCCAGGGACTAGCGGGGTCAAAGACCCAGTACTTC.

This clone was found a few times. V usage is TRBV5-1 and J usage is TRBJ2-5; 11 nucleotides agree with TRBD2. J lost 6 bases, V lost 2 bases, and 9 bases had no gene match. Germline assignment: CDR1 SGHRS and CDR2 YFSETQ. This CDR3 is 16 amino acids long. CDR3 sequence (DNA): TGCGCCAGCAGCTTCGAAGCTAGCGGGAGGAGGAAGACCCAGTACTTC. Translating it yields CASSFEASGRRKTQYF.

The V and J genes are TRBV30 and TRBJ1-2; D is unresolved. The CDR3 has 13 amino acids. Per the germline V gene, CDR1 is GTSNPN and CDR2 is SVGIG (reference sequence). Trimming shortened V by 2 bases and J by 8 bases, and 15 bases separated the two germline ends. In DNA form, the CDR3 reads TGTGCCTGGAGTAGGCCTGAGGATGGAGGCTACACCTTC. This codes for CAWSRPEDGGYTF.

The chain employs TRBV6-1 and TRBJ1-2; D call uncertain. The length of the CDR3 is 15 residues. Germline values: CDR1 MNHNS, CDR2 SASEGT. V was shortened by 2 bases and J by 4 bases, with 14 bases between the two germline ends. The CDR3 loop reads CASSENPGLSYGYTF. The CDR3 nucleotides read TGTGCCAGCAGTGAAAACCCAGGTCTTAGCTATGGCTACACCTTC.

This rearrangement joins TRBV28 to TRBJ2-7; 9 nucleotides align to TRBD2. The V segment lost 8 bases and the J segment 4 bases; nucleotides outside the gene matches: 9. Germline values: CDR1 MDHEN, CDR2 SYDVKM. CDR3 length: 14 amino acids. The CDR3 nucleotides are TGTGCCAGCCGCCAGGTAGCGGGGGCTTACGAGCAGTACTTC. Translation gives CASRQVAGAYEQYF.

This rearrangement joins TRBV11-2 to TRBJ2-2; a possible D gene is TRBD1 (6 bases). Germline V CDR1 and CDR2: SGHAT, FQNNGV. The V end was cut by 0 bases, the J end by 7 bases, with 12 bases between. CDR3 size: 15 residues. CDR3 in amino acids: CASSLEATGVGELFF. DNA for the CDR3: TGTGCCAGCAGCTTAGAAGCGACAGGAGTCGGGGAGCTGTTTTTT.

CDR3 amino acids: CASSLTGSQPQHF. The CDR3 coding sequence is TGTGCCAGCAGCCTGACAGGGAGTCAGCCCCAGCATTTT. This rearrangement joins TRBV7-3 to TRBJ1-5, with TRBD1 identical over 7 bases. The CDR3 is made up of 13 amino acids. J was trimmed by 6 bases and V by 5 bases; bases with no gene match: 4. Looked up from germline, CDR1 is SGHTA and CDR2 is FQGTGA.